This T cell receptor (beta chain) comes out of a study of human T cells and chemical hapten exposure. At the level of the study: All patients underwent weekly scalp dosing with diphenylcyclopropenone for the full approximately 25-week study. General study results and limits: Since the donors had alopecia, their immune response may not be the same as that of healthy people.

Germline V gene sequence: CDR1 MNHEY, CDR2 SVGEGT. Deletions cut 6 bases from V and 5 bases from J, with 14 bases between. The CDR3 totals 14 residues. Time point given: patch test 2, 6 weeks after DPC sensitization. Sample treatment: therapeutic diphenylcyclopropenone sensitization with weekly scalp DPC. Staff drew blood before applying each patch test. This clonotype was picked up a small number of times. Its antigen is as yet unknown. One entry per CDR3 protein results from TCRdb running MiXCR on the RACE reads. Of 80,000 to 95,000 distinct CDR3 sequences detected, more than 9.5% appear once; the ten largest clones hold roughly 2.3%.

The source material was whole blood, sampled in connection with sensitization to the hapten diphenylcyclopropenone (DPC). The chain couples TRBV6-2 or TRBV6-3 to TRBJ2-1, with D possibly being TRBD1 (5 bases). This clonotype was sampled from a man aged 35 to 55 with alopecia areata. Some clones in this sample may be carry-over from other donors' samples. CDR3 residues: CASREGVVNNEQFF. The CDR3 DNA is TGTGCCAGCAGGGAAGGGGTAGTCAACAATGAGCAGTTCTTC.